One sample yielded the 27 T cell receptor beta chains listed below, sequenced in a study of blood T cell repertoires in COVID-19. TCRdb's table, derived via immunoSEQ multiplex PCR, lists solely in-frame clones and lacks some. The sample comprises approximately 230,000 clones, approximately 89% of which are singletons, and roughly 6.3% rests with the top ten. The sequenced material came from peripheral blood. The receptors come from a woman aged 25 to 39 with COVID-19, enrolled during active disease.

The rearrangement uses TRBV6-1 and TRBJ1-1; 7 positions match TRBD1. CDR1 is MNHNS and CDR2 is SASEGT in the germline V gene. The CDR3 contains 15 residues. Trimming took 3 bases from V and 1 from J; bases not matched to a gene: 5. CDR3: CASSEGQRKNTEAFF. CDR3 bases: TGTGCCAGCAGTGAGGGACAGAGAAAGAACACTGAAGCTTTCTTT.

The chain uses TRBV6-5 and TRBJ1-6; no definite D call. The CDR3 spans 15 residues. Germline V CDR1 and CDR2: MNHEY, SVGAGI. Trimming removed 8 bases at V and 0 bases at J, with 11 bases between. CDR3 sequence (DNA): TGTGCCAGCGCCGCCGGGAGCTCCTATAATTCACCCCTCCACTTT. Translation: CASAAGSSYNSPLHF.

The chain links TRBV6-4 to TRBJ2-4; D not certain. CDR3 length: 15 residues. V lost 4 bases and J 0 bases, leaving 10 bases between the germline ends. From germline, CDR1 is MRHNA and CDR2 SNTAGT. The CDR3 sequence is CASSVDNQAKNIQYF. The CDR3 nucleotides are TGTGCCAGCAGTGTAGACAATCAAGCCAAAAACATTCAGTACTTC.

Here the CDR3 reads CASSAPGQGSSKPTF. CDR3 bases: TGCGCCAGCAGCGCACCGGGACAGGGTTCTTCCAAGCCAACCTTC. This rearrangement joins TRBV4-3 to TRBJ1-2, with 9 bases that match TRBD1. V lost 5 bases to trimming and J lost 14 bases; unmatched junction nucleotides: 18. Per germline, CDR1 LGHNA and CDR2 YSLEER. The CDR3 is made up of 15 amino acids.

The CDR3 loop is CASTRGTANTGELFF. The CDR3 DNA reads as TGTGCCAGCACCCGAGGCACCGCGAACACCGGGGAGCTGTTTTTT. This chain links TRBV11-2 with TRBJ2-2; no clear D. Looked up from germline, CDR1 is SGHAT and CDR2 is FQNNGV. Trimming left V 7 bases short and J 0 bases short, with 12 bases between. CDR3 length: 15 amino acids. Full variable domain (remainder filled in from reference TRBV11-2 and TRBJ2-2): EAGVAQSPRYKIIEKRQSVAFWCNPISGHATLYWYQQILGQGPKLLIQFQNNGVVDDSQLPKDRFSAERLKGVDSTLKIQPAKLEDSAVYLCASTRGTANTGELFFGEGSRLTVL.

The chain employs TRBV2 and TRBJ2-2, with 9 bases aligning to TRBD1. Germline lookup yields CDR1 SNHLY and CDR2 FYNNEI. This CDR3 spans 18 amino acids. V was pared by 3 bases and J by 4 bases, with 12 bases of the junction left unmatched. CDR3 in DNA: TGTGCCAGCAGTGACGGACAGGGGTACCGATGGGGCACCGGGGAGCTGTTTTTT. Its protein product is CASSDGQGYRWGTGELFF.

V is TRBV5-1 and J is TRBJ2-1, with D tentatively TRBD2 (5 bases). V shed 0 bases and J shed 12 bases, with 16 bases lying between them. The germline CDR1 and CDR2 sequences are SGHRS and YFSETQ. CDR3 length: 14 residues. CDR3 bases: TGCGCCAGCAGCTTGGGTGGTGGGCCACGGGGGCAGTTCTTC. Translation gives CASSLGGGPRGQFF.

This clone was seen more than once but under ten times. This rearrangement joins TRBV19 to TRBJ2-1; 8 bases are a match to TRBD1. V was clipped by 7 bases and J by 4 bases; unmatched bases: 3. CDR3 length equals 13 residues. Germline V gene sequence: CDR1 LNHDA, CDR2 SQIVND (reference sequence). The CDR3 bases are TGTGCCAGTAAGGGACAGGAGTACAATGAGCAGTTCTTC. Translating gives CASKGQEYNEQFF.

Only one count was recorded for this clone. CDR3 bases: TGTGCCATCAATGGCGGGGCCATGAGGAGCACTGAAGCTTTCTTT. This sequence encodes CAINGGAMRSTEAFF. J is TRBJ1-1 and V is TRBV10-3; weak D call: TRBD1 (5 bases). The CDR3 is 15 amino acids. The V gene's germline CDR1 is ENHRY and CDR2 SYGVKD. The ends were cut back, 7 bases at V and 4 bases at J, with 19 bases in the middle.

The chain recombines TRBV4-2 with TRBJ2-2; 7 bases are shared with TRBD1. In germline, CDR1 is LGHNA, CDR2 YNFKEQ. V lost 0 bases and J lost 3; bases outside the gene matches: 7. The CDR3 is made up of 17 amino acids. CDR3 protein: CASSQERGRGYTGELFF. CDR3 bases: TGTGCCAGCAGCCAAGAAAGGGGCAGGGGGTACACCGGGGAGCTGTTTTTT.

The chain combines TRBV7-8 with TRBJ1-5, with 8 bases lining up with TRBD1. Germline-derived CDR1 and CDR2 are SGHVS and FQNEAQ. The CDR3 consists of 14 residues. J lost 9 bases, V lost 1 base, and 5 bases had no gene match. CDR3 nucleotide sequence: TGTGCCAGCAGCTTAGTTACAGGGGGTGGGCCCCAGCATTTT. Amino acids: CASSLVTGGGPQHF.

The genes are TRBV5-6 and TRBJ1-3; 7 nucleotides line up with TRBD1. V gave up 4 bases and J gave up 7 bases; unmatched junction bases: 14. This CDR3 contains 16 residues. Germline lookup yields CDR1 SGHDT and CDR2 YYEEEE. CDR3 in amino acids: CASSQTTGKIRNTIYF. The DNA of the CDR3 is TGTGCCAGCAGCCAAACGACAGGGAAAATTCGTAACACCATATATTTT.

A note on this clone: Other DNA sequences of this sample code for an identical CDR3. The chain employs TRBV2 and TRBJ2-7; 11 nucleotides line up with TRBD1. The CDR3 contains 13 residues. Germline CDR1 SNHLY, CDR2 FYNNEI. Trimming removed 6 bases from V and 4 bases from J; junction bases left unmatched: 2. In DNA, the CDR3 is TGTGCCAGCAGCGGGACAGGGGGTTACGAGCAGTACTTC. Protein: CASSGTGGYEQYF. Full variable domain (rest looked up from reference TRBV2 and TRBJ2-7): EPEVTQTPSHQVTQMGQEVILRCVPISNHLYFYWYRQILGQKVEFLVSFYNNEISEKSEIFDDQFSVERPDGSNFTLKIRSTKLEDSAMYFCASSGTGGYEQYFGPGTRLTVT.

The CDR3 sequence is CASSSSLRLAGDQETQYF. The CDR3 bases are TGTGCCAGCAGCTCTTCTTTGAGACTAGCGGGGGATCAAGAGACCCAGTACTTC. The chain has TRBV7-2 and TRBJ2-5, with TRBD2 identical over 12 bases. Looked up from germline, CDR1 is SGHTA and CDR2 is FQGNSA. This CDR3 has 18 amino acids. Trimming at V came to 4 bases and at J to 2 bases, leaving 11 bases not matched to a gene.

The chain combines TRBV5-1 with TRBJ2-1, with D possibly matching TRBD1 (6 bases). CDR1 is SGHRS and CDR2 is YFSETQ in the germline V gene. V shed 2 bases and J shed 1 base, with 7 bases lying between them. The CDR3 runs 14 residues. The DNA of the CDR3 is TGCGCCAGCAGCTTTGGACAGTCCTACAATGAGCAGTTCTTC. Protein product: CASSFGQSYNEQFF.

The chain is built from TRBV19 and TRBJ2-3; 11 positions match TRBD2. CDR3 size: 16 residues. The V gene's germline CDR1 is LNHDA and CDR2 SQIVND (reference sequence). V was clipped by 6 bases and J by 0 bases; unmatched bases: 5. The CDR3 bases are TGTGCCAGTAGCGCCCGGACTAGCGGGAGCACAGATACGCAGTATTTT. Translation: CASSARTSGSTDTQYF.

V is TRBV5-5 and J is TRBJ1-4, with D perhaps TRBD1 (6 bases). Germline V lookup: CDR1 SGHKS, CDR2 YYEKEE (reference sequence). The CDR3 is 18 residues long. V lost 1 base to trimming and J lost 10 bases, with 26 bases between them. The CDR3 is CASSLTPSGQGPSGKLFF. For the CDR3, the DNA is TGTGCCAGCAGCTTGACCCCCTCGGGGCAGGGGCCTTCTGGAAAACTGTTTTTT.

The V and J genes are TRBV19 and TRBJ1-1; D perhaps matches TRBD1 (5 bases). This CDR3 has 14 residues. CDR1 is LNHDA and CDR2 is SQIVND in the germline V gene (reference sequence). The V and J ends lost 3 bases and 3 bases respectively, with 11 bases between them. CDR3 in amino acids: CASSMGRADTEAFF. The CDR3 DNA sequence: TGTGCCAGTAGTATGGGCAGGGCGGACACTGAAGCTTTCTTT.

This chain links TRBV29-1 with TRBJ1-1, with TRBD1 matching 7 bases. V shed 8 bases and J 4 bases; nucleotides not matched to a gene: 4. This CDR3 comprises 11 residues. The germline CDR1 and CDR2 sequences are SQVTM and ANQGSEA. The CDR3 region has the DNA TGCAGCTGGGGGACAGCCACTGAAGCTTTCTTT. Translated: CSWGTATEAFF.

The chain uses TRBV4-3 and TRBJ2-3, with 10 positions matching TRBD1. V trimming: 4 bases; J trimming: 5 bases; junction bases outside the gene matches: 6. This CDR3 region has 15 residues. The germline V gene encodes CDR1 LGHNA and CDR2 YSLEER. In DNA form, the CDR3 reads TGCGCCAGCAGCCGGACAGGGGGGGGAGGAGATACGCAGTATTTT. Encoded protein: CASSRTGGGGDTQYF.

This chain uses TRBV7-9 with TRBJ1-1, with D possibly TRBD1 on 5 matching bases. The CDR3 extends over 16 amino acids. In germline, CDR1 is SEHNR, CDR2 FQNEAQ (reference sequence). The V end was cut by 5 bases, the J end by 4 bases, with 20 bases between. CDR3 in amino acids: CASSQGAGWDRTEAFF. The CDR3 bases are TGTGCCAGCAGCCAAGGGGCAGGGTGGGATCGCACTGAAGCTTTCTTT.

The chain employs TRBV28 and TRBJ1-2; D may be TRBD1 (5 bases). Germline CDR1 is MDHEN and CDR2 is SYDVKM. This CDR3 region has 15 residues. Trimming took off 5 bases at V and 12 bases at J, with 25 bases between the two ends. CDR3 DNA: TGTGCCAGCAGTATGGCCGCGGGGGGTCCCCTTTTAAACACCTTC. Its translation is CASSMAAGGPLLNTF.

The chain's CDR3 is CATSEGGQGYTGELFF. The CDR3 bases are TGTGCCACCAGTGAAGGAGGACAGGGGTACACCGGGGAGCTGTTTTTT. The chain couples TRBV24-1 to TRBJ2-2; 9 bases match TRBD1. V dropped 4 bases and J dropped 3; count of bases not matched to a gene: 5. The CDR3 is made up of 16 amino acids. Germline V gene data show CDR1 as KGHDR and CDR2 as SFDVKD.

This chain links TRBV5-4 with TRBJ2-3, with D uncertain. Per germline, CDR1 SGHNT and CDR2 YYREEE (reference sequence). This CDR3 is built from 15 residues. Trimming shortened V by 0 bases and J by 0 bases, and 8 bases separated the two germline ends. This CDR3 reads CASSLGATSTDTQYF. The CDR3 DNA sequence: TGTGCCAGCAGCTTGGGGGCAACTAGCACAGATACGCAGTATTTT.

V and J are TRBV10-3 and TRBJ2-3; TRBD1 aligns across 10 bases. Trimming took 4 bases from V and 6 from J; bases not matched to a gene: 7. Germline V gene sequence: CDR1 ENHRY, CDR2 SYGVKD. The CDR3 length is 15 residues. The CDR3 DNA reads as TGTGCCATCAGTGCCCCGGGACAGGGGAAGGATACGCAGTATTTT. It translates to CAISAPGQGKDTQYF.

The V call is TRBV6-2 or TRBV6-3, the J call TRBJ2-4, with a tentative D call TRBD1 (6 bases). The CDR3 runs 16 residues. V shed 2 bases and J shed 0 bases, with 11 bases lying between them. In germline, CDR1 is MNHEY, CDR2 SVGEGT. CDR3 in amino acids: CASSYKRGIAKNIQYF. In nucleotides, the CDR3 is TGTGCCAGCAGTTACAAAAGGGGGATAGCCAAAAACATTCAGTACTTC.

V gene TRBV7-8 combines with J gene TRBJ2-7; D is unresolved. V lost 7 bases and J lost 7, with 14 bases in between. This CDR3 is built from 12 residues. The V gene's germline CDR1 is SGHVS and CDR2 FQNEAQ. The CDR3 DNA is TGTGCCAGCACCACGGCAGGTGGGGAGCAGTACTTC. It is translated as CASTTAGGEQYF.